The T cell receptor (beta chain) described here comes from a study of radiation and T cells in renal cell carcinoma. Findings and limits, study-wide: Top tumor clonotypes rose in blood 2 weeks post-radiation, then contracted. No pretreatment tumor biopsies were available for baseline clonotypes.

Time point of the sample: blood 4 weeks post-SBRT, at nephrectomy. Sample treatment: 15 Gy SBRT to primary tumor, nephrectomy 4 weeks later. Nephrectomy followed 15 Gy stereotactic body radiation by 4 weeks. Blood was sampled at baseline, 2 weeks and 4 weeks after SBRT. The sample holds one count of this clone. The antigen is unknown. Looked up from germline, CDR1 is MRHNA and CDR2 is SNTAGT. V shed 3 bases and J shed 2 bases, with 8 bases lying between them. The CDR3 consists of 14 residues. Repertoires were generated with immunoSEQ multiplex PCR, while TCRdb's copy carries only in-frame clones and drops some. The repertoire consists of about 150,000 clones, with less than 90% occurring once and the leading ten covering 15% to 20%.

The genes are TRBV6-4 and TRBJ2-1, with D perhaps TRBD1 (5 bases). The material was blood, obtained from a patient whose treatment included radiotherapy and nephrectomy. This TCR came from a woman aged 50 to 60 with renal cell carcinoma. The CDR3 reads CASSEQGTYNEQFF. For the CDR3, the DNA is TGTGCCAGCAGTGAGCAGGGCACCTACAATGAGCAGTTCTTC.